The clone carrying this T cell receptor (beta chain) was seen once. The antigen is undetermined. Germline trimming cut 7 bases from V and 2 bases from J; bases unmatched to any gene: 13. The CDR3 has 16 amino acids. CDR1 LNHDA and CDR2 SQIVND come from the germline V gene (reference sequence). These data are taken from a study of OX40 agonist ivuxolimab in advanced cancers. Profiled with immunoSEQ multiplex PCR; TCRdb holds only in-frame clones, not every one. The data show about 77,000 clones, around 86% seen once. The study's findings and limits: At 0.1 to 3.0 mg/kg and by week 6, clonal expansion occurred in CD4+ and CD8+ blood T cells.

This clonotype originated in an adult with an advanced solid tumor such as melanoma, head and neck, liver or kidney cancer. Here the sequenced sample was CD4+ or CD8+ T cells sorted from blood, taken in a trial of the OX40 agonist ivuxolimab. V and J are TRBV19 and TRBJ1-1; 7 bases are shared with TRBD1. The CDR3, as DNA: TGTGCCAGTACCAATAAACAGGGGCCGAGAAACACTGAAGCTTTCTTT. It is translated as CASTNKQGPRNTEAFF.